The 16 T cell receptor beta chains listed next were all sequenced from one sample in a study of vaccination and CD4 T cells after COVID-19. These receptors' antigens are unknown. Treatment reported: roughly 11-day PBMC culture with coronavirus spike peptide pools or control peptides (ViraFEST assay). With the Oncomine TCR Beta short-read assay, DNA from cultured CD4+ T cells was sequenced. One entry per CDR3 protein, called by TCRdb with MiXCR from the PCR reads. Of over 11,000 distinct CDR3 sequences listed, less than 25% are singletons. The sample consisted of CD4+ T cells from blood, cultured in vitro, taken after SARS-CoV-2 vaccination. These receptors all stem from a human donor who had recovered from COVID-19.

The chain recombines TRBV7-2 with TRBJ1-5, with a possible D match to TRBD1 (6 bases). The germline V gene has CDR1 SGHTA and CDR2 FQGNSA. V was shortened by 7 bases and J by 6 bases, with 13 bases between the two germline ends. CDR3 length: 13 residues. CDR3 residues: CASTLGGPQPQHF. DNA for the CDR3: TGTGCCAGCACCCTCGGGGGCCCTCAGCCCCAGCATTTT. The whole variable domain, filled in from reference TRBV7-2 and TRBJ1-5, reads GAGVSQSPSNKVTEKGKDVELRCDPISGHTALYWYRQSLGQGLEFLIYFQGNSAPDKSGLPSDRFSAERTGGSVSTLTIQRTQQEDSAVYLCASTLGGPQPQHFGDGTRLSIL.

This clonotype was found a few times. The gene calls are TRBV25-1 and TRBJ2-1; tentatively, D is TRBD2 (6 bases). V was cut by 8 bases and J by 3 bases, with 17 bases left in between. The CDR3 consists of 15 residues. From germline, CDR1 is MGHDK and CDR2 SYGVNS. The CDR3 nucleotides are TGTGCCAGCGGGTCCGCGTGGAGGGGCTACAATGAGCAGTTCTTC. This codes for CASGSAWRGYNEQFF.

This clonotype showed up just a few times. V is TRBV7-2 and J is TRBJ2-1; 8 bases map to TRBD2. The CDR3 loop spans 15 amino acids. With V trimmed by 2 bases and J by 4 bases, 4 bases remained unmatched. CDR1 and CDR2 from the germline V gene are SGHTA and FQGNSA. The DNA of the CDR3 is TGTGCCAGCAGCTTACAGATAGCGGGATACAATGAGCAGTTCTTC. Translated: CASSLQIAGYNEQFF.

This chain connects TRBV9 to TRBJ1-1; 7 bases align to TRBD1. The germline gives CDR1 SGDLS, CDR2 YYNGEE. This CDR3 spans 15 amino acids. V trimming: 4 bases; J trimming: 4 bases; junction bases outside the gene matches: 10. Here the CDR3 reads CASSKMRGRGTEAFF. The CDR3 coding sequence is TGTGCCAGCAGCAAAATGAGGGGGCGAGGCACTGAAGCTTTCTTT.

CDR3 loop: CASSVGGFTEAFF. The CDR3, as DNA: TGTGCCAGCAGTGTGGGTGGGTTCACTGAAGCTTTCTTT. V gene TRBV6-1 combines with J gene TRBJ1-1; D not resolved. Germline V gene lookup returns CDR1 MNHNS and CDR2 SASEGT. There are 13 residues in the CDR3. Trimming shortened V by 4 bases and J by 4 bases, and 10 bases separated the two germline ends.

This clonotype was found once. The V and J genes are TRBV4-3 and TRBJ1-2; D might be TRBD1 (5 bases). The germline V gene encodes CDR1 LGHNA and CDR2 YSLEER. The ends were cut back, 4 bases at V and 1 base at J, with 7 bases in the middle. CDR3 length equals 13 residues. In DNA form, the CDR3 reads TGCGCCAGCAGCCCAGGGAATAACTATGGCTACACCTTC. It translates to CASSPGNNYGYTF.

Turning to this clonotype: At one boundary the junction diverges from the germline segment, which might be a read error. The gene calls are TRBV25-1 and TRBJ1-1, with 9 bases identical to TRBD1. Germline V gene data show CDR1 as MGHDK and CDR2 as SYGVNS. The CDR3 is 15 residues long. The CDR3 protein is CASSESGQGIPEAIF. In nucleotides, the CDR3 is TGTGCCAGCAGTGAATCGGGACAGGGTATCCCTGAAGCTATCTTT.

This clonotype was picked up a small number of times. The chain employs TRBV20-1 and TRBJ1-6; TRBD1 agrees at 8 bases. The ends lost 1 base at V and 7 bases at J; junction bases unmatched: 6. In germline, CDR1 is DFQATT, CDR2 SNEGSKA (reference sequence). CDR3 size: 15 residues. The DNA of the CDR3 is TGCAGTGCTAGAGGACAGGGGAGGGCCAATTCACCCCTCCACTTT. This sequence encodes CSARGQGRANSPLHF.

This clonotype was seen a few times. V usage is TRBV30 and J usage is TRBJ1-6; the D gene is possibly TRBD1 (5 bases). The V end was cut by 0 bases, the J end by 5 bases, with 5 bases between. The germline V gene has CDR1 GTSNPN and CDR2 SVGIG (reference sequence). This CDR3 has 13 amino acids. The CDR3 region is CAWSVGDNSPLHF. CDR3 in DNA: TGTGCCTGGAGTGTAGGGGATAATTCACCCCTCCACTTT.

This clonotype was counted only a few times. The CDR3: CASSPGEWGNTIYF. The CDR3 DNA reads as TGTGCCAGCAGCCCCGGAGAGTGGGGAAACACCATATATTTT. The rearrangement uses TRBV7-8 and TRBJ1-3; D remains unclear. CDR3 size: 14 residues. Trimming removed 5 bases at V and 4 bases at J, with 12 bases between. Germline lookup yields CDR1 SGHVS and CDR2 FQNEAQ.

V is TRBV19 and J is TRBJ2-1, with TRBD2 matching 9 bases. The CDR3 is 19 amino acids. Trimming at V came to 7 bases and at J to 2 bases, leaving 18 bases not matched to a gene. Germline V gene sequence: CDR1 LNHDA, CDR2 SQIVND (reference sequence). The chain's CDR3 is CASNPETRGGRAPYNEQFF. CDR3 coding DNA: TGTGCCAGTAACCCAGAGACCAGAGGCGGGAGGGCCCCCTACAATGAGCAGTTCTTC.

This clonotype has just a few counts. The chain couples TRBV5-4 to TRBJ2-5; D gene uncertain. V was trimmed by 9 bases and J by 1 base, leaving 19 bases between them. CDR1 is SGHNT, CDR2 YYREEE, per germline (reference sequence). The length of the CDR3 is 15 residues. The CDR3 reads CATMTTQTSQETQYF. The CDR3 region has the DNA TGTGCCACCATGACGACACAAACTTCCCAAGAGACCCAGTACTTC.

This clonotype was recorded a few times. The chain couples TRBV27 to TRBJ2-6, with D perhaps TRBD1 or TRBD2 (5 bases each). Germline lookup yields CDR1 MNHEY and CDR2 SMNVEV (reference sequence). There are 16 residues in the CDR3. V shed 5 bases and J shed 0 bases, with 11 bases lying between them. CDR3 sequence reads: CASSRDLFSGANVLTF. The DNA for the CDR3 is TGTGCCAGCAGTCGGGACCTCTTCTCTGGGGCCAACGTCCTGACTTTC.

V and J are TRBV5-4 and TRBJ1-2; possible D gene TRBD1, 5 bases. The germline CDR1 and CDR2 sequences are SGHNT and YYREEE (reference sequence). The CDR3 length is 15 residues. Trimming stripped 4 bases from V and 3 bases from J, with 16 bases between. The CDR3 loop is CASSPYFSGDYGYTF. The DNA for the CDR3 is TGTGCCAGCAGCCCCTATTTCTCGGGGGACTATGGCTACACCTTC.

The rearrangement links TRBV19 to TRBJ2-7; D may match TRBD1 or TRBD2 (6 bases each). The V gene's germline CDR1 is LNHDA and CDR2 SQIVND (reference sequence). CDR3 size: 18 residues. Trimming cost V 0 bases and J 0 bases, with 18 bases left between them. The CDR3 region has the DNA TGTGCCAGTAGTATAGAGGGACGCGGCTGGGGGGCCTCCTACGAGCAGTACTTC. Its protein product is CASSIEGRGWGASYEQYF.

The V call is TRBV6-1, the J call TRBJ1-6; no definite D call. Per the germline V gene, CDR1 is MNHNS and CDR2 is SASEGT. Trimming shortened V by 10 bases and J by 9 bases, and 22 bases separated the two germline ends. The CDR3 spans 15 residues. CDR3 residues: CATTLKGLTSSPLHF. DNA of the CDR3: TGTGCCACCACATTGAAAGGGCTGACATCTTCACCCCTCCACTTT.